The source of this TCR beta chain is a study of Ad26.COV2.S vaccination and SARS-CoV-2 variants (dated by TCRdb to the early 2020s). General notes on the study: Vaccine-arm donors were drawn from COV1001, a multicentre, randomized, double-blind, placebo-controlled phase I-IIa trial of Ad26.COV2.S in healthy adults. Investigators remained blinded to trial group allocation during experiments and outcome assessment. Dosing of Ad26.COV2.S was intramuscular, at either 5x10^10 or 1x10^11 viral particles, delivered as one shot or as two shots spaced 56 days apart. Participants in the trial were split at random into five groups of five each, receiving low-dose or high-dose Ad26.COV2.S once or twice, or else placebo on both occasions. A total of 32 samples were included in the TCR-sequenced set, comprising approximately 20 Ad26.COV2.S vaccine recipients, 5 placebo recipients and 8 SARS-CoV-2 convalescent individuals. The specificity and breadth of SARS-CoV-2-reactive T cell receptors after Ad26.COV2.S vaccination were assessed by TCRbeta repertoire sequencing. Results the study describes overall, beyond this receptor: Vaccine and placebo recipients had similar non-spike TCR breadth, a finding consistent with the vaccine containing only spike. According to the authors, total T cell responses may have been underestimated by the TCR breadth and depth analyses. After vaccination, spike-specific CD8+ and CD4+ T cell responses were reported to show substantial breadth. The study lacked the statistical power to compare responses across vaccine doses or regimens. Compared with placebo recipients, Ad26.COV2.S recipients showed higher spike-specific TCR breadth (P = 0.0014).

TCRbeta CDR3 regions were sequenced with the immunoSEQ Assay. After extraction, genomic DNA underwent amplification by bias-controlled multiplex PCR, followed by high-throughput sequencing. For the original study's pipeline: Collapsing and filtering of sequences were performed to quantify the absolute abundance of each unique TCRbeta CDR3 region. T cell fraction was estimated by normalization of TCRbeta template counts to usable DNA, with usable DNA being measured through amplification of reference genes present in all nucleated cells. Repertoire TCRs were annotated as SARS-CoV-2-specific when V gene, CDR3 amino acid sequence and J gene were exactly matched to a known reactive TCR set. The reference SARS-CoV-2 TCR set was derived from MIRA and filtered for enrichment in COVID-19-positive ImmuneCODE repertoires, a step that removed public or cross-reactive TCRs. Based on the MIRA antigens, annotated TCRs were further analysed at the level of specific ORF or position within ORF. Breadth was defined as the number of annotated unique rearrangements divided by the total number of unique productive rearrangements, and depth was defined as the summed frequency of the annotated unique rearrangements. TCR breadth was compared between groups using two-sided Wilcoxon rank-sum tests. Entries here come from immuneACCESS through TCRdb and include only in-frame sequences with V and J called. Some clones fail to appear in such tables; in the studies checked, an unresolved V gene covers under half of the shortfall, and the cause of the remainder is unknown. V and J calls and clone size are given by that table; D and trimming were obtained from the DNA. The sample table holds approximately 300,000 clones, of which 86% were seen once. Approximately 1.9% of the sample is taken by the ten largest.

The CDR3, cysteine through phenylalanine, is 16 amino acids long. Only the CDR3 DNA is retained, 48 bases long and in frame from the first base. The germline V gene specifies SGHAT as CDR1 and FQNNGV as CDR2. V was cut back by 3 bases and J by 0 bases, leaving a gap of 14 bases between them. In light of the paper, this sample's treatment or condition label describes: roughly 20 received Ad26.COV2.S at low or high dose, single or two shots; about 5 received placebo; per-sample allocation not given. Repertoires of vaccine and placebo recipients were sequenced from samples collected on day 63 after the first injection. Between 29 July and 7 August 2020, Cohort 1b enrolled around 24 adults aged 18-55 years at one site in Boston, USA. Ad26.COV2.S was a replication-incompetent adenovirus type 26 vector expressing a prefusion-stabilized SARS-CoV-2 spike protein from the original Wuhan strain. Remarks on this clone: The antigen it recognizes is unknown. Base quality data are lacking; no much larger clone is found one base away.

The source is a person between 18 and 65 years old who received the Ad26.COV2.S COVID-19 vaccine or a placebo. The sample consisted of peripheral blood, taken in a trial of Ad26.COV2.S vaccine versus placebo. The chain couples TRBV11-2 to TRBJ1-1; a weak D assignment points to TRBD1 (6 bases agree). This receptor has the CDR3 CASSFPPGTLNTEAFF. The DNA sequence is TGTGCCAGCAGCTTCCCGCCCGGGACACTGAACACTGAAGCTTTCTTT.